Each of the 24 T cell receptor beta chains below was sequenced from the same sample in a study of read filtering for tumor transcriptome and immune sequencing. This library used roughly 400 ng RNA and molecular barcoded adaptors spanning alpha/delta and beta/gamma chains. TCRdb itself ran the reads through MiXCR, one entry per CDR3 protein. Of 85,000 or so distinct CDR3 sequences in the sample, 9% to 15% were seen once. The sample was a population of CD138-negative cells sorted from bone marrow. Receptor source: a donor at least 40 years old with multiple myeloma.

This clonotype was detected many times. The chain employs TRBV12-3 or TRBV12-4 and TRBJ2-7, with D possibly TRBD2 on 6 matching bases. Trimming left V 8 bases short and J 3 bases short, with 23 bases between. The CDR3 spans 16 residues. The CDR3 DNA follows: TGTGCCAGCGGCAGGGCAGGGAGGTCTGGAAACTACGAGCAGTACTTC. It specifies CASGRAGRSGNYEQYF.

The table lists this clonotype with a few counts. A read error may explain this, as a much larger clone is one base away. The chain is built from TRBV10-3 and TRBJ2-1, with D perhaps TRBD2 (6 bases). The length of the CDR3 is 15 residues. Trimming cost V 6 bases and J 8 bases, with 20 bases left between them. Germline CDR1 is ENHRY and CDR2 is SYGVKD. Written as DNA, the CDR3 is TGTGCCATCAGCCGGACTGGCGGCAGGAGGGATGAGCAGTTCTTC. Amino acid sequence: CAISRTGGRRDEQFF.

This clonotype has a handful of counts. V gene TRBV4-2 combines with J gene TRBJ2-3; 10 nucleotides match TRBD2. Germline CDR1 and CDR2: LGHNA and YNFKEQ. The V segment lost 2 bases and the J segment 4 bases; nucleotides outside the gene matches: 3. This CDR3 is built from 15 residues. CDR3 bases: TGTGCCAGCAGCCAATTACTAGCGGGACCAGATACGCAGTATTTT. This sequence encodes CASSQLLAGPDTQYF.

This clonotype was seen a handful of times. This sequence may be a read error, since a much larger clone differs from it by one base. V usage is TRBV5-1 and J usage is TRBJ1-1; no reliable D call. V lost 4 bases and J 7 bases, leaving 17 bases between the germline ends. Germline V CDR1 and CDR2: SGHRS, YFSETQ. CDR3 length: 14 amino acids. CDR3 sequence (DNA): TGCGCCAGCAGCCCCCAGTCCGGGGTCGATGAAGCTTTCTTT. This translates into CASSPQSGVDEAFF.

Remarks on this clonotype: An end of the junction does not agree with germline; a read error may underlie this. The chain recombines TRBV3-1 with TRBJ2-7; TRBD1 might be the D (5 bases). Looked up from germline, CDR1 is LGHDT and CDR2 is YNNKEL (reference sequence). There are 14 residues in the CDR3. CDR3 coding DNA: TGTGCCATCAGCCGAAATGATCAGGGTCACGAGCAGTACTTC. Its protein product is CAISRNDQGHEQYF.

This clonotype was recorded many times. The chain employs TRBV6-2 or TRBV6-3 and TRBJ2-4; the D call may be TRBD1 or TRBD2 (7 bases each). This CDR3 region has 15 residues. V was pared by 10 bases and J by 1 base, with 17 bases between. Germline CDR1 reads MNHEY; CDR2 reads SVGEGT. The CDR3 nucleotides read TGTGCCACCCGATGGGGGGGACAGGCCAAAAACATTCAGTACTTC. Its protein product is CATRWGGQAKNIQYF.

This clonotype was detected many times. The chain couples TRBV20-1 to TRBJ1-5, with 8 bases aligning to TRBD1. Trimming took 6 bases from V and 0 from J; bases not matched to a gene: 7. Germline V gives CDR1 DFQATT, CDR2 SNEGSKA (reference sequence). This CDR3 spans 15 amino acids. DNA for the CDR3: TGCAGTGCCACAAAGGGACAGGTTAGCAATCAGCCCCAGCATTTT. Its translation is CSATKGQVSNQPQHF.

This clonotype was recorded at least ten times. The chain joins TRBV28 to TRBJ2-1, with TRBD1 as a possible D gene (6 bases). There are 16 residues in the CDR3. Looked up from germline, CDR1 is MDHEN and CDR2 is SYDVKM. V gave up 5 bases and J gave up 5 bases, with 19 bases separating them. This chain's CDR3 is CASSPGTQGRNNEQFF. The CDR3 DNA follows: TGTGCCAGCAGTCCCGGGACCCAGGGGCGGAACAATGAGCAGTTCTTC.

This clonotype was seen at least ten times. The genes are TRBV5-1 and TRBJ2-6; D remains ambiguous. Germline V gene data show CDR1 as SGHRS and CDR2 as YFSETQ. Trimming stripped 4 bases from V and 0 bases from J, with 8 bases between. This CDR3 contains 15 residues. The CDR3 sequence: CASSTQSSGANVLTF. The DNA of the CDR3 is TGCGCCAGCAGCACGCAGAGCTCTGGGGCCAACGTCCTGACTTTC.

This clonotype has ten or more counts. The chain recombines TRBV5-1 with TRBJ2-1, with D uncertain. Germline loops: CDR1 SGHRS, CDR2 YFSETQ. The CDR3 consists of 14 residues. V lost 4 bases and J lost 5, with 13 bases in between. The DNA for the CDR3 is TGCGCCAGCAGCCTTATGGACGCAAACAATGAGCAGTTCTTC. This gives the protein CASSLMDANNEQFF.

To note about this clonotype: It is likely a read error: a sequence one base away is far more abundant. The V gene is TRBV7-9, the J gene TRBJ2-3, with D possibly matching TRBD2 (6 bases). The CDR3 has 15 residues. V gave up 8 bases and J gave up 4 bases, with 19 bases separating them. Germline V gene sequence: CDR1 SEHNR, CDR2 FQNEAQ (reference sequence). DNA of the CDR3: TGTGCCAGCCAGGCCGGGACTTTTAGCTCAGATACGCAGTATTTT. Its protein is CASQAGTFSSDTQYF. Full variable domain (remainder filled in from reference TRBV7-9 and TRBJ2-3): DTGVSQNPRHKITKRGQNVTFRCDPISEHNRLYWYRQTLGQGPEFLTYFQNEAQLEKSRLLSDRFSAERPKGSFSTLEIQRTEQGDSAMYLCASQAGTFSSDTQYFGPGTRLTVL.

On this clonotype itself: A far larger clone is one nucleotide away, so this likely arose from a read error. J is TRBJ2-1 and V is TRBV11-3, with TRBD2 as a possible D gene (6 bases). CDR3 length: 17 amino acids. Per germline, CDR1 SGHNT and CDR2 YENEEA. The CDR3 protein is CASGLDRGSRTYNEQFF. DNA for the CDR3: TGTGCCAGCGGCTTAGATCGGGGGAGTCGCACCTACAATGAGCAGTTCTTC.

Ten or more counts support this clonotype. The gene calls are TRBV29-1 and TRBJ2-3, with D possibly being TRBD2 (5 bases). V was shortened by 3 bases and J by 0 bases, with 10 bases between the two germline ends. The V gene's germline CDR1 is SQVTM and CDR2 ANQGSEA. The CDR3 is 14 residues long. For the CDR3, the DNA is TGCAGCGTTGAGGGCGGACTTAGCACAGATACGCAGTATTTT. Translation: CSVEGGLSTDTQYF.

This clonotype has more than one count but fewer than ten. The rearrangement joins TRBV2 to TRBJ1-5; D not resolved. The ends were cut back, 3 bases at V and 0 bases at J, with 6 bases in the middle. In germline, CDR1 is SNHLY, CDR2 FYNNEI. This CDR3 is built from 14 residues. The CDR3 DNA is TGTGCCAGCAGTGAGATGTTTAGCAATCAGCCCCAGCATTTT. Translated: CASSEMFSNQPQHF.

This clonotype was recorded many times. The chain couples TRBV15 to TRBJ2-5, with 7 positions matching TRBD1. CDR1 and CDR2 (germline): LNHNV, YYDKDF (reference sequence). This CDR3 region has 15 residues. With V trimmed by 1 base and J by 0 bases, 2 bases remained unmatched. Here the CDR3 DNA reads TGTGCCACCAGCAGAGGAGGGGGCTACCAAGAGACCCAGTACTTC. Residues: CATSRGGGYQETQYF.

This clonotype was seen many times. V is TRBV19 and J is TRBJ2-1, with D maybe TRBD1 (5 bases). The CDR3 length is 13 residues. Trimming took 8 bases from V and 3 from J, leaving 11 bases between them. The germline V gene has CDR1 LNHDA and CDR2 SQIVND (reference sequence). CDR3 loop: CASSGAVYNEQFF. CDR3 DNA sequence: TGTGCCAGTTCTGGGGCGGTCTACAATGAGCAGTTCTTC.

This clonotype was picked up many times. V is TRBV6-1 and J is TRBJ2-1, with 8 nucleotides matching TRBD2. V lost 2 bases, J lost 9 bases, and 3 bases stayed unmatched. The CDR3 spans 13 residues. Germline lookup yields CDR1 MNHNS and CDR2 SASEGT. CDR3: CASSERAGGEQFF. The DNA for the CDR3 is TGTGCCAGCAGTGAACGCGCGGGGGGTGAGCAGTTCTTC.

This clonotype was detected many times. The chain has TRBV21-1 and TRBJ2-1; the D call in the table, TRBD2, was not verified against the DNA. TRBV21-1 is an annotated pseudogene. The CDR3 loop spans 15 amino acids. Here the CDR3 reads CASSFLAGGYNEQFF. The CDR3 nucleotides are TGTGCCAGCAGTTTTTTAGCGGGAGGATACAATGAGCAGTTCTTC.

This clonotype occurred many times. The chain is built from TRBV4-1 and TRBJ1-2; D may be TRBD1 (6 bases). This CDR3 spans 15 amino acids. Germline lookup yields CDR1 MGHRA and CDR2 YSYEKL. V lost 4 bases and J 8 bases, leaving 20 bases between the germline ends. In DNA form, the CDR3 reads TGCGCCAGCAGCCCCCAGAGAGGGTTGGGGGGCGGCTACACCTTC. Its translation: CASSPQRGLGGGYTF.

In nucleotides, the CDR3 is TGCGCCAGCAGCTTAGGACTTTTAGACGAGCAGTACTTC. This codes for CASSLGLLDEQYF. V and J are TRBV5-1 and TRBJ2-7; TRBD2 might be the D (5 bases). CDR1 SGHRS and CDR2 YFSETQ come from the germline V gene. The CDR3 is made up of 13 amino acids. Trimming shortened V by 2 bases and J by 5 bases, and 11 bases separated the two germline ends. Filled out from reference TRBV5-1 and TRBJ2-7, the complete variable domain reads KAGVTQTPRYLIKTRGQQVTLSCSPISGHRSVSWYQQTPGQGLQFLFEYFSETQRNKGNFPGRFSGRQFSNSRSEMNVSTLELGDSALYLCASSLGLLDEQYFGPGTRLTVT.

In regard to this clonotype: Germline and junction disagree at one end, which may indicate a read error. The gene calls are TRBV2 and TRBJ1-1; D remains unclear. The CDR3 is 13 residues long. Germline CDR1 SNHLY, CDR2 FYNNEI. The CDR3 reads CASSEALNTKAFF. For the CDR3, the DNA is TGTGCCAGCAGTGAAGCGTTGAACACTAAAGCTTTCTTT.

This clonotype was counted ten times or more. The V and J genes are TRBV2 and TRBJ2-2; 9 bases align to TRBD1. Germline V gene lookup returns CDR1 SNHLY and CDR2 FYNNEI. The CDR3 sequence is 15 residues long. V lost 5 bases and J lost 2; bases outside the gene matches: 3. The CDR3 DNA is TGTGCCAGCAGTAGTACAGGGGGCAACACCGGGGAGCTGTTTTTT. It encodes CASSSTGGNTGELFF.

Comments on this clonotype: A single base separates this from a much larger clone, so it may be a read error. It is likely a read error, because the conserved phenylalanine at the end of the CDR3 is missing. The chain employs TRBV20-1 and TRBJ1-3; D is uncertain. V was clipped by 5 bases and J by 0 bases, with 14 bases between them. The CDR3 contains 15 residues. Germline CDR1 DFQATT, CDR2 SNEGSKA (reference sequence). The CDR3 protein is CSAATGLSSGNTIYL. The CDR3 nucleotides read TGCAGTGCTGCAACCGGCCTTTCCTCTGGAAACACCATATATCTT.

This clonotype appeared many times. The rearrangement joins TRBV20-1 to TRBJ2-6; tentatively, D is TRBD2 (6 bases). The CDR3 has 13 amino acids. Trimming stripped 6 bases from V and 2 bases from J, with 8 bases between. CDR1 is DFQATT, CDR2 SNEGSKA, per germline (reference sequence). As DNA, the CDR3 is TGCAGTGCGACGGGAGCTGGGGCCAACGTCCTGACTTTC. Amino acids: CSATGAGANVLTF.